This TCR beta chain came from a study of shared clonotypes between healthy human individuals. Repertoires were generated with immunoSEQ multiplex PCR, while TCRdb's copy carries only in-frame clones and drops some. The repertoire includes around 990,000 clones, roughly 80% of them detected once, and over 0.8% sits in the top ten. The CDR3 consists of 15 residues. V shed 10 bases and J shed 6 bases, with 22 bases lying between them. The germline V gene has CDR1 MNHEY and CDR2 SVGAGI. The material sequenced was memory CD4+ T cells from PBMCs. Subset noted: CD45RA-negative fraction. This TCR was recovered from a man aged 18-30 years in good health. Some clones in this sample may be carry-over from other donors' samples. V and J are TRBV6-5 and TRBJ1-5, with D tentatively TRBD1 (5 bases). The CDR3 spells CATRPGDGSRQPQHF. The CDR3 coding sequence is TGTGCCACCCGCCCGGGGGACGGGTCCCGTCAGCCCCAGCATTTT.